This TCR beta chain was documented in a study of beta chain features in type 1 diabetes. Study findings and constraints: Across patients, naive, central memory and Treg TCRB repertoires exhibited apparently greater similarity than was observed across healthy donors. HLA influence on TCRB rearrangement stayed unresolved here.

Sequenced material consisted of expressed TCRB transcripts (all of the isolated RNA was reverse transcribed). TCRdb's table, derived via immunoSEQ multiplex PCR, lists solely in-frame clones and lacks some. The data show 400,000 to 500,000 clones, with approximately 13% seen just once and 0.035% to 0.04% held by the top ten. This CDR3 region has 16 residues. Per germline, CDR1 MNHEY and CDR2 SMNVEV (reference sequence). Trimming stripped 5 bases from V and 4 bases from J, with 15 bases between. This clone came up a few times. The antigen is unknown. The sequenced sample was naive CD4+ T cells from blood. This receptor was obtained from a man aged 25 to 40 in good health. This rearrangement joins TRBV27 to TRBJ1-6; possibly TRBD1 for D (5 bases). The CDR3 DNA sequence: TGTGCCAGCAGTGGAGACAGCCGGGAATATAATTCACCCCTCCACTTT. Its translation is CASSGDSREYNSPLHF.